Listed below are T cell receptor beta chains from one sample, sequenced in a study of CD8 T cells in ankylosing spondylitis. Using its own MiXCR run on the 5' RACE reads, TCRdb lists one record per CDR3 protein. The sample lists 800,000 to 900,000 distinct CDR3 sequences, 10% to 15% occurring once. Material for sequencing was blood, either unsorted or a sorted T cell fraction (not recorded which). The origin of the receptors is a male donor with ankylosing spondylitis. Each CDR3 is given with its conserved first and last residue. Each record gives: D gene, V gene, clone size, J gene, CDR3 DNA, CDR3 protein. D genes are given only for firm matches. Clone size is shown for a subset of rows, as once, few, many or a class of expanded clone.

-,TRBV7-2,few,TRBJ2-3,TGTGCCAGCAGCTCACGACTTCTGGGGGGCGGGGCAGATACGCAGTATTTT,CASSSRLLGGGADTQYF
TRBD1,TRBV29-1,many,TRBJ2-3,TGCAGCGTTGACCAGCGCAGGGGGCTGTCAGATACGCAGTATTTT,CSVDQRRGLSDTQYF
TRBD2,TRBV20-1,few,TRBJ2-7,TGCAGTGCCCCCCCGCGACTAGCGGGGGAGCAGTACTTC,CSAPPRLAGEQYF
-,TRBV29-1,-,TRBJ2-7,TGCAGCGTCCACCCGGGTGGGGAGCAGTACTTC,CSVHPGGEQYF
-,TRBV7-2,few,TRBJ2-1,TGTGCCAGCAGGAGACTATCGCAACTCTACAATGAGCAGTTCTTC,CASRRLSQLYNEQFF
TRBD1,TRBV20-1,few,TRBJ2-7,TGCAGTGCTAGACCCTGGACAGGGGCTTATTACGAGCAGTACTTC,CSARPWTGAYYEQYF
-,TRBV4-2,few,TRBJ2-1,TGTGCCAGCACCCTTGACGGCTCCTACAATGAGCAGTTCTTC,CASTLDGSYNEQFF
-,TRBV20-1,few,TRBJ2-7,TGCAGTGCTACCTCCCCGGAATCCTACGAGCAGTACTTC,CSATSPESYEQYF
-,TRBV28,-,TRBJ1-4,TGTGCCAGCAGTTTAATCCGGCTTGAAAAACTGTTTTTT,CASSLIRLEKLFF
-,TRBV20-1,-,TRBJ2-5,TGCAGTGCTAGAGATGGCGTCGGGGAGACCCAGTACTTC,CSARDGVGETQYF
-,TRBV2,few,TRBJ2-7,TGTGCCAGCAGTGGGCAGGGAAAATCCTACGAGCAGTACTTC,CASSGQGKSYEQYF
TRBD1,TRBV7-9,-,TRBJ2-2,TGTGCCAGCAGCTCAGGGGGCAGTACCGGGGAGCTGTTTTTT,CASSSGGSTGELFF
-,TRBV18,-,TRBJ1-5,TGTGCCAGCTCACCCACGGTGGATCAGCCCCAGCATTTT,CASSPTVDQPQHF
-,TRBV12-3/TRBV12-4,many,TRBJ1-1,TGTGCCAGCAGCTTAGGTGAGGGAACTGAAGCTTTCTTT,CASSLGEGTEAFF
-,TRBV12-3/TRBV12-4,-,TRBJ2-7,TGTGCCAGCAGTTTGGCCAACTATTCCCCCGTCGACGAGCAGTACTTC,CASSLANYSPVDEQYF
TRBD2,TRBV25-1,-,TRBJ2-3,TGTGCCAGCAGTCTTAGGGGCGGGGGGGGACCCAATACGCAGTATTTT,CASSLRGGGGPNTQYF
-,TRBV4-3,-,TRBJ1-4,TGCGCCAGCAGCCAATTCGCCAGGCCACACGAAAAACTGTTTTTT,CASSQFARPHEKLFF
TRBD1,TRBV18,few,TRBJ2-3,TGTGCCAGCTCACCCCCGCAGGGGGACACAGATACGCAGTATTTT,CASSPPQGDTDTQYF
-,TRBV7-9,-,TRBJ1-2,TGTGCCAGCAGCTTTGAACAGAACTATGGCTACACCTTC,CASSFEQNYGYTF
TRBD1,TRBV10-3,-,TRBJ2-7,TGTGCCATCAGTGGAACCGGGACAGGTTACTACGAGCAGTACTTC,CAISGTGTGYYEQYF
TRBD2,TRBV7-9,-,TRBJ2-5,TGTGCCAGCAGCGCGCGCAGCGGGGTTCGGGAGACCCAGTACTTC,CASSARSGVRETQYF
-,TRBV12-3/TRBV12-4,-,TRBJ2-7,TGTGCCAGCAGTCTCACAGGGATCTCCTACGAGCAGTACTTC,CASSLTGISYEQYF
TRBD2,TRBV12-3/TRBV12-4,few,TRBJ2-1,TGTGCCAGCAGACGGACTAGCGGGAGGAATGAGCAGTTCTTC,CASRRTSGRNEQFF
-,TRBV24-1,few,TRBJ2-3,TGTGCCACCAGTGATCCTCGAACGCTTTGGGCGGATACGCAGTATTTT,CATSDPRTLWADTQYF
-,TRBV27,-,TRBJ2-3,TGTGCCAGCGGCCCGAGGAAGCCTGAAACAGATACGCAGTATTTT,CASGPRKPETDTQYF
TRBD1,TRBV7-2,many,TRBJ1-2,TGTGCCAGCAGCTTAAGACAGGGGGCCTATGGCTACACCTTC,CASSLRQGAYGYTF
TRBD1,TRBV20-1,many,TRBJ1-2,TGCAGTGCAGGGCCGGACAGGGCGGCGCGCAATGGCTACACCTTC,CSAGPDRAARNGYTF
TRBD2,TRBV18,few,TRBJ2-1,TGTGCCAGCTCACCTTCACTAGCGGGAGCCCACAATGAGCAGTTCTTC,CASSPSLAGAHNEQFF
-,TRBV12-3/TRBV12-4,-,TRBJ1-2,TGTGCCAGCAGTTTGGGGGGGACTGGCTACACCTTC,CASSLGGTGYTF
-,TRBV2,few,TRBJ1-1,TGTGCCAGCAGAACAGGGCCCCTCCGGAACACTGAAGCTTTCTTT,CASRTGPLRNTEAFF
-,TRBV20-1,few,TRBJ1-1,TGCAGTGCTCAAATCGTTGGGGAAAAAAACACTGAAGCTTTCTTT,CSAQIVGEKNTEAFF
TRBD2,TRBV20-1,many,TRBJ2-7,TGCAGTGCTTGCTTAGCGGGGGAGTGTGGGGAGCAGTACTTC,CSACLAGECGEQYF
TRBD1,TRBV6-1,-,TRBJ1-3,TGTGCCAGCAGTACCCGGGACAGGGGTACAAGCACCATATATTTT,CASSTRDRGTSTIYF
TRBD2,TRBV5-1,many,TRBJ2-5,TGCGCCAGCGGACTAGCGGGGCGGGGAGAGACCCAGTACTTC,CASGLAGRGETQYF
-,TRBV20-1,few,TRBJ1-6,TGCAGTGCTACACAGGGATCCTATAATTCACCCCTCCACTTT,CSATQGSYNSPLHF
-,TRBV20-1,-,TRBJ2-1,TGCAGTGCTAGAGATCCACAGGGACCCTGGGAGCAGTTCTTC,CSARDPQGPWEQFF
-,TRBV2,-,TRBJ2-1,TGTGCCACCGAGAGATACAATGAGCAGTTCTTC,CATERYNEQFF
-,TRBV29-1,few,TRBJ1-1,TGCAGCGTTTCAAAGTTGTTCAACACTGAAGCTTTCTTT,CSVSKLFNTEAFF
TRBD2,TRBV7-2,few,TRBJ2-1,TGTGCCAGCAGCTTATCCTCGAGCGGGGCCTACAATGAGCAGTTCTTC,CASSLSSSGAYNEQFF
TRBD2,TRBV10-3,-,TRBJ2-1,TGTGCCATTAGCCCTAGCGGGGGGGCCTACAATGAGCAGTTCTTC,CAISPSGGAYNEQFF
-,TRBV20-1,-,TRBJ2-7,TGCAGTGCTAGAGGGGTGCCAGGGACCTTTCTCGAGCAGTACTTC,CSARGVPGTFLEQYF
-,TRBV4-3,-,TRBJ1-1,TGCGCCAGCAGCCTAAGACGGCAGAACACTGAAGCTTTCTTT,CASSLRRQNTEAFF
-,TRBV10-3,few,TRBJ2-3,TGTGCCATCAGCGCATACAACGCTGAGAGGGATACGCAGTATTTT,CAISAYNAERDTQYF
-,TRBV5-1,many,TRBJ2-5,TGCGCCAGCGCCAACCTGGGGGAGACCCAGTACTTC,CASANLGETQYF
TRBD1,TRBV5-1,-,TRBJ2-5,TGCGCCAGCAGAACGGGACAGCAAGAGACCCAGTACTTC,CASRTGQQETQYF
-,TRBV20-1,many,TRBJ2-3,TGCAGTGCCCTGATCCGGGACACAGATACGCAGTATTTT,CSALIRDTDTQYF
-,TRBV28,-,TRBJ1-5,TGTGCCAGCCGAGAGGTGCGTCAGCCCCAGCATTTT,CASREVRQPQHF
-,TRBV12-3/TRBV12-4,few,TRBJ2-1,TGTGCCAGCAGCTCACGGGGCACTAGAAATGAGCAGTTCTTC,CASSSRGTRNEQFF
TRBD1,TRBV7-8,few,TRBJ1-3,TGTGCCAGCAGCTTCAGCTTGGAGGGGGCAATTGGAAACACCATATATTTT,CASSFSLEGAIGNTIYF
-,TRBV30,-,TRBJ2-5,TGTGCCTGGACTGTACAGTTTAGGGACGGGACCCAGTACTTC,CAWTVQFRDGTQYF
TRBD2,TRBV20-1,many,TRBJ2-1,TGCAGTGCTCGTACTAGCGGGAGGGGGAATGAGCAGTTCTTC,CSARTSGRGNEQFF